This paragraph covers one T cell receptor beta chain sequence. The antigen is unknown. The sample belongs to a study of glioma-infiltrating T cells after dendritic cell vaccination. Study context: Dendritic cell vaccine was injected intradermally three times, biweekly. Study findings and constraints: Longer survival after dendritic cell vaccination followed higher pretreatment TIL content. Few patients contributed both blood and tumor specimens.

Sequencing used immunoSEQ multiplex PCR; TCRdb keeps in-frame clones, though not all of them. The data hold about 95,000 clones, with about 84% observed a single time. V lost 3 bases, J lost 2 bases, and 12 bases lay in between. The CDR3 loop spans 15 amino acids. Germline V gene sequence: CDR1 LNHDA, CDR2 SQIVND (reference sequence). The receptor's source is a human donor with glioblastoma. This chain links TRBV19 with TRBJ2-3; tentative D call: TRBD2 (6 bases). The sequenced sample was blood, obtained before dendritic cell vaccination. CDR3 sequence reads: CASSIQAGLTDTQYF. The DNA of the CDR3 is TGTGCCAGTAGTATTCAAGCGGGCCTCACAGATACGCAGTATTTT.